These 5 T cell receptor beta chains came from one sample sequenced in a study of blood T cells in healthy people across ages. Primers used in a second PCR of about 7 to 12 cycles were a sample-barcoded 5' primer and a J-beta primer mix. MiXCR was run by TCRdb on the 5' RACE reads, yielding one entry per CDR3 protein. The sample lists some 790,000 distinct CDR3 sequences; around 30% were seen once. The sequencing input was blood. The receptor source for this set is a woman at least 80 years old in good health.

The table lists this clonotype with many counts. This chain connects TRBV20-1 to TRBJ2-3; the D gene is possibly TRBD2 (7 bases). V lost 2 bases, J lost 6 bases, and 24 bases lay in between. The CDR3 has 17 amino acids. The germline CDR1 and CDR2 sequences are DFQATT and SNEGSKA (reference sequence). This CDR3 is CSARPLILAGAQDTQYF. The DNA of the CDR3 is TGCAGTGCTAGACCTTTAATACTCGCGGGGGCCCAGGATACGCAGTATTTT.

This clonotype came up many times. The rearrangement uses TRBV5-1 and TRBJ2-3; the match to TRBD1 covers 9 bases. V lost 2 bases, J lost 4 bases, and 5 bases stayed unmatched. The CDR3 contains 15 residues. Germline assignment: CDR1 SGHRS and CDR2 YFSETQ. The CDR3 loop is CASSLQGASPDTQYF. The DNA of the CDR3 is TGCGCCAGCAGCTTACAGGGGGCTAGTCCAGATACGCAGTATTTT.

This clonotype was seen only a few times. The chain recombines TRBV12-3 or TRBV12-4 with TRBJ2-2, with 7 bases aligning to TRBD1. The CDR3 contains 14 residues. V shed 10 bases, J shed 5 bases, and the junction held 10 bases outside the gene matches. The CDR3 is CAISWAGGTGELFF. CDR3 nucleotide sequence: TGTGCCATCTCTTGGGCAGGGGGTACCGGGGAGCTGTTTTTT.

This clonotype has only a few counts. Since a much larger clone is just one base distant, this may be a read error. V gene TRBV6-1 combines with J gene TRBJ2-1; possibly TRBD1 for D (6 bases). The J call may be wrong; the DNA end is better matched by TRBJ2-7. The germline V gene has CDR1 MNHNS and CDR2 SASEGT. The CDR3 spans 16 residues. The CDR3 loop reads CASSEEIRGSYNEQYF. The DNA of the CDR3 is TGTGCCAGCAGTGAAGAAATAAGGGGGTCCTACAATGAGCAGTACTTC.

The chain couples TRBV20-1 to TRBJ2-7, with D possibly being TRBD2 (6 bases). This CDR3 region has 15 residues. Germline CDR1 DFQATT, CDR2 SNEGSKA (reference sequence). CDR3 DNA sequence: TGCAATGCCCCTAGGCGGGACGGGCAGACCTACGAGCAGTACTTC. Protein: CNAPRRDGQTYEQYF.